This entry describes one T cell receptor beta chain. Sequencing was performed with immunoSEQ multiplex PCR; in TCRdb, only in-frame clones are kept and a portion is missing. The data hold some 2.4 million clones, with 93% observed a single time. The data were obtained in a study of shared clonotypes between healthy human individuals. Study details: CD8 memory received one plate per donor, CD8 naive two, CD4 memory three and CD4 naive three.

Trimming cost V 6 bases and J 10 bases, with 24 bases left between them. The CDR3 totals 15 residues. The germline V gene has CDR1 KGHSH and CDR2 LQKENI. The gene calls are TRBV18 and TRBJ1-1; possibly TRBD1 for D (6 bases). The source is a man younger than 30 in good health. Some clones in this sample may be carry-over from other donors' samples. Specimen: naive CD4+ T cells from PBMCs. The subset denotes: CD45RA+ positively selected. The CDR3 loop reads CASSFGGQGKFPAFF. The CDR3, as DNA: TGTGCCAGCTCTTTTGGGGGGCAGGGTAAGTTTCCAGCTTTCTTT.